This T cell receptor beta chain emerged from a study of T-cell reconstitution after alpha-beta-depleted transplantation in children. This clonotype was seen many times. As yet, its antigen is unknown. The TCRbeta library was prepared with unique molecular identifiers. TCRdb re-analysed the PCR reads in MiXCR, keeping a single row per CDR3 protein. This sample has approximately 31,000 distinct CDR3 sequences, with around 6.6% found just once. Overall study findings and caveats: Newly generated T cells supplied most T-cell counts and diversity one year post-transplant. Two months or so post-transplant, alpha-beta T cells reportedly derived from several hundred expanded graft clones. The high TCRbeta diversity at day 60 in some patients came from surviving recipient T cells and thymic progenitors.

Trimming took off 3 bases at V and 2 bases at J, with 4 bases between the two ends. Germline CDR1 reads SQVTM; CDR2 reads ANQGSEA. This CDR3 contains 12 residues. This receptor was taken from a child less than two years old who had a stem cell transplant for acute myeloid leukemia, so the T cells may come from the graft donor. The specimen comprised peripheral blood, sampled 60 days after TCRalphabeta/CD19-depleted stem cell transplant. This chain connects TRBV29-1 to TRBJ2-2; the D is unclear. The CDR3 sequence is CSVDHNTGELFF. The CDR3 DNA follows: TGCAGCGTTGATCACAACACCGGGGAGCTGTTTTTT.